Below, one T cell receptor beta chain is given with its context. The antigen is not known. This table comes from immunoSEQ multiplex PCR, and its TCRdb copy is limited to in-frame clones, with some not included. There are some 150,000 clones in the sample; approximately 90% occur only once, and about 4.8% lies in the top ten. These data are taken from a study of T cell responses to AZD1222 COVID-19 vaccine. Notes on the study in general: Seropositivity was recorded at baseline in only a handful of AZD1222 recipients. Unmutated variant regions are reportedly targeted by nearly half of spike-specific TCRs. Following two doses of AZD1222, Spike-specific TCR breadth and depth rose.

The receptor comes from an adult in good health. This material consisted of peripheral blood, taken on day 0 of AZD1222 vaccination.

CDR3 in DNA: TGTGCCAGCTCAGGGGCTGGAAACACCATATATTTT. Its protein is CASSGAGNTIYF. This chain uses TRBV7-2 with TRBJ1-3, with a weak D call TRBD1 (6 bases). V was shortened by 8 bases and J by 2 bases, with 7 bases between the two germline ends. In germline, CDR1 is SGHTA, CDR2 FQGNSA. CDR3 length equals 12 residues.